This entry features one T cell receptor (beta chain) sequence. A read error may produce the germline difference seen at one junction end. Next came a second PCR, run for roughly 7 to 12 cycles, which used a sample-barcoded 5' primer along with a J-beta primer mix. TCRdb reprocessed the 5' RACE reads via MiXCR and lists one record per CDR3 protein. The profile shows roughly 790,000 distinct CDR3 sequences, roughly 43% of them singletons. This sample was taken from a study of blood T cells in healthy people across ages. The CDR3 is 15 amino acids. Per the germline V gene, CDR1 is KGHSH and CDR2 is LQKENI.

V and J are TRBV18 and TRBJ2-1; TRBD2 is a possible D gene (6 bases). This sequence was found in a woman in her sixties in good health. What was sequenced was blood. CDR3 DNA: TGTGCCAGCTCACCTCGCGCGGGGTATTACAGTGAGCAGTTCTTC. It codes for CASSPRAGYYSEQFF. Filled out from reference TRBV18 and TRBJ2-1, the complete variable domain reads NAGVMQNPRHLVRRRGQEARLRCSPMKGHSHVYWYRQLPEEGLKFMVYLQKENIIDESGMPKERFSAEFPKEGPSILRIQQVVRGDSAAYFCASSPRAGYYSEQFFGPGTRLTVL.